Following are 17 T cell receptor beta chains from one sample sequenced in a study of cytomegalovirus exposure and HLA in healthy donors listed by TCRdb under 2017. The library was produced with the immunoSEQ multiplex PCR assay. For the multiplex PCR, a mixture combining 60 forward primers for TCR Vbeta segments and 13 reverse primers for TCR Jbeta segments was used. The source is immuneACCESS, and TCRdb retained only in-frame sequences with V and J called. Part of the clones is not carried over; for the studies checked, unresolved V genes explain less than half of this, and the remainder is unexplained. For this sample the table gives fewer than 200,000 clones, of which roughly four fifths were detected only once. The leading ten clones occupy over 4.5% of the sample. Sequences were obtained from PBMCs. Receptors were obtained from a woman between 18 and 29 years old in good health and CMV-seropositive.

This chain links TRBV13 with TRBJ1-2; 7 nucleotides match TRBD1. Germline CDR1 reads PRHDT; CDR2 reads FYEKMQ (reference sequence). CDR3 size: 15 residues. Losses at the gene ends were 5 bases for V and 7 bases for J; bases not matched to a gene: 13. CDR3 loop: CASSPELYRGPGYTF. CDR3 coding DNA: TGTGCCAGCAGCCCGGAATTATACAGGGGACCTGGCTACACCTTC. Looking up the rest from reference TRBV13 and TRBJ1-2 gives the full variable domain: AAGVIQSPRHLIKEKRETATLKCYPIPRHDTVYWYQQGPGQDPQFLISFYEKMQSDKGSIPDRFSAQQFSDYHSELNMSSLELGDSALYFCASSPELYRGPGYTFGSGTRLTVV.

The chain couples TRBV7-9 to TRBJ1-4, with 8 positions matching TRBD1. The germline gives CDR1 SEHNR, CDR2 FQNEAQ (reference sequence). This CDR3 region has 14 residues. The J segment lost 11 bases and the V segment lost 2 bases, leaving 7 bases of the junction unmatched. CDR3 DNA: TGTGCCAGCAGCTTAACCCTGGACAGGGAGAAACTGTTTTTT. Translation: CASSLTLDREKLFF.

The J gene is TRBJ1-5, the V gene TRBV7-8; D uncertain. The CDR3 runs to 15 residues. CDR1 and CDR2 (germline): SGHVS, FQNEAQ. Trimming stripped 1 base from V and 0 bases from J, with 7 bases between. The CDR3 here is CASSLEPGSNQPQHF. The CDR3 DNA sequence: TGTGCCAGCAGCTTAGAACCGGGTAGCAATCAGCCCCAGCATTTT.

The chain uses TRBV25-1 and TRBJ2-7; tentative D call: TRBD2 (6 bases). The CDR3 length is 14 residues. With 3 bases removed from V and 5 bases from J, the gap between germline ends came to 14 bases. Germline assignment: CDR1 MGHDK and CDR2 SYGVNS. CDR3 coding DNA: TGTGCCAGCAGTGATTGGAGGGATTTCGACGAGCAGTACTTC. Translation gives CASSDWRDFDEQYF.

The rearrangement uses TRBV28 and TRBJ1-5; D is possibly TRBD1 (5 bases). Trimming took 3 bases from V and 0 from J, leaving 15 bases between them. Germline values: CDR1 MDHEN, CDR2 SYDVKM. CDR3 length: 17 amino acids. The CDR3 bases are TGTGCCAGCAGTTTTATTGGTAGACAGTTTAGCAATCAGCCCCAGCATTTT. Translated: CASSFIGRQFSNQPQHF.

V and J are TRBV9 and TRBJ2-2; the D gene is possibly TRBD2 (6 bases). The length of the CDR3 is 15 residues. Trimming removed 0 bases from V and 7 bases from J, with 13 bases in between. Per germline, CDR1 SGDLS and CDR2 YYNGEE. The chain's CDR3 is CASSVAGGYGGELFF. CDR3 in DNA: TGTGCCAGCAGCGTAGCCGGGGGTTACGGCGGGGAGCTGTTTTTT.

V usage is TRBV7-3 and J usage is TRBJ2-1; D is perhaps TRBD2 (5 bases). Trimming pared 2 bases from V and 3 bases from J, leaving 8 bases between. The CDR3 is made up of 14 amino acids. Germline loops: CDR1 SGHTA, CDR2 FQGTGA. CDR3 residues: CASSLAGVYNEQFF. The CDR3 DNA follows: TGTGCCAGCAGCTTAGCGGGTGTCTACAATGAGCAGTTCTTC.

The CDR3 loop is CASSHGEQGTTEAFF. The CDR3 DNA reads as TGTGCCAGCAGCCACGGGGAACAGGGGACCACTGAAGCTTTCTTT. The chain has TRBV4-2 and TRBJ1-1; TRBD1 matches at 7 bases. CDR3 length: 15 residues. Germline V CDR1 and CDR2: LGHNA, YNFKEQ. V lost 3 bases and J lost 4; bases outside the gene matches: 8.

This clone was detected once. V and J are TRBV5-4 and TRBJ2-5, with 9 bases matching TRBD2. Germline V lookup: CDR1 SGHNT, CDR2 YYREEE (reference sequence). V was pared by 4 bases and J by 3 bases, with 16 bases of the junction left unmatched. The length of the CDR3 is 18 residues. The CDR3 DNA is TGTGCCAGCAGCCCCGACTTTAGCGGGGGCCCAACTGAAGAGACCCAGTACTTC. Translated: CASSPDFSGGPTEETQYF.

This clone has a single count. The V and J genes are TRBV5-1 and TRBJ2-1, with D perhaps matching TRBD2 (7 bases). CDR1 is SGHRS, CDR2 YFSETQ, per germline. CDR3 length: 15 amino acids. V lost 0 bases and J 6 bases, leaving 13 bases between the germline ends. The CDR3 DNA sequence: TGCGCCAGCAGCTTGGGCGGCGGGGGCCCCAATGAGCAGTTCTTC. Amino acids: CASSLGGGGPNEQFF.

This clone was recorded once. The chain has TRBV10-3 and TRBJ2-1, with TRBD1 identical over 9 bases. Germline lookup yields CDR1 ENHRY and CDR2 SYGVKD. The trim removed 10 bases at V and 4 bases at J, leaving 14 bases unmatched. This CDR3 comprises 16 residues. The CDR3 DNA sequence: TGTGCCACCAGATTGGGGTCGGGACAGGGTTACAATGAGCAGTTCTTC. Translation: CATRLGSGQGYNEQFF.

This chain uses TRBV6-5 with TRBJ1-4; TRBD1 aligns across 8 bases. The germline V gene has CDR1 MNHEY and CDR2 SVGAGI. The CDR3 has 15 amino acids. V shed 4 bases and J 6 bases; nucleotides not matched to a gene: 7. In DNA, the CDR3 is TGTGCCAGCAGTTCGATCAGGGGGCGGGATGAAAAACTGTTTTTT. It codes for CASSSIRGRDEKLFF.

The CDR3 DNA reads TGTGCCAGTAGTATGGAAAGGGGTTACACTGAAGCTTTCTTT. It codes for CASSMERGYTEAFF. J is TRBJ1-1 and V is TRBV19, with a tentative D call TRBD1 (5 bases). The CDR3 length is 14 residues. CDR1 and CDR2 from the germline V gene are LNHDA and SQIVND (reference sequence). With 3 bases removed from V and 3 bases from J, the gap between germline ends came to 11 bases.

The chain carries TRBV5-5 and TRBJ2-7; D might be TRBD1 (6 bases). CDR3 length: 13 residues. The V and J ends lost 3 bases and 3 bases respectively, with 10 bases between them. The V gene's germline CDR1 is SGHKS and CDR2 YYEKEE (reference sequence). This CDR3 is CASSSGQYYEQYF. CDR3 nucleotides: TGTGCCAGCAGCTCCGGACAGTACTACGAGCAGTACTTC.

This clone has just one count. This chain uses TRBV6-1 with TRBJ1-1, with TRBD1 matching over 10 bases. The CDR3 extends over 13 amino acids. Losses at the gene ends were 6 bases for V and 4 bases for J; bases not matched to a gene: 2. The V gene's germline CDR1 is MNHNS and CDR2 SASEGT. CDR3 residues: CASSRTGGTEAFF. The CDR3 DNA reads TGTGCCAGCAGCCGGACAGGGGGCACTGAAGCTTTCTTT.

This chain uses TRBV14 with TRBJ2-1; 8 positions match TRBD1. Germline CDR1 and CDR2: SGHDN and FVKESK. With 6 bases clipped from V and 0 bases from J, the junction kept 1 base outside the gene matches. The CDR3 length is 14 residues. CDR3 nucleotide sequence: TGTGCCAGCAGAGGACAGGGCTCCTACAATGAGCAGTTCTTC. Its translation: CASRGQGSYNEQFF.

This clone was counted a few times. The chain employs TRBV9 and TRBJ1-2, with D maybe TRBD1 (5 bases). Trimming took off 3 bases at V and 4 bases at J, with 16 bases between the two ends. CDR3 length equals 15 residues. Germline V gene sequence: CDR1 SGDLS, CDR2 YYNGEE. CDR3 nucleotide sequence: TGTGCCAGCAGCGGCTTCCGACAGATCAGCTATGGCTACACCTTC. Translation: CASSGFRQISYGYTF.